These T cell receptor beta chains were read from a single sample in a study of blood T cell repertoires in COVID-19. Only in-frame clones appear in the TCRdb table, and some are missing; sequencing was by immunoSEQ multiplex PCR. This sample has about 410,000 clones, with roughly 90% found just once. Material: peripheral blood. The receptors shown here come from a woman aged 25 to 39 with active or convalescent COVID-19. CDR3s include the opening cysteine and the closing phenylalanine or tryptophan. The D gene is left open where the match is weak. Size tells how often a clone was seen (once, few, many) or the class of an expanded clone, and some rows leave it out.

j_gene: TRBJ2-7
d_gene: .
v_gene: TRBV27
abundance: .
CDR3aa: CASSGSTETGFYEQYF
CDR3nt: TGTGCCAGCAGCGGCTCTACTGAGACTGGATTCTACGAGCAGTACTTC

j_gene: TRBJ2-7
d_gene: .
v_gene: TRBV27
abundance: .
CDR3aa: CAAGRWAYEQYF
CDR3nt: TGTGCCGCGGGGCGTTGGGCGTACGAGCAGTACTTC

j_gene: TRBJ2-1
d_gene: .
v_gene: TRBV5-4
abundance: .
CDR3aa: CASSSPEDSSYNEQFF
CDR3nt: TGTGCCAGCAGCTCTCCTGAGGACAGTTCCTACAATGAGCAGTTCTTC

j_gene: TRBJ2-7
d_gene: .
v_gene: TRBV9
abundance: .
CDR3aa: CASSVTGYEQYF
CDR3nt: TGTGCCAGCAGCGTAACAGGCTACGAGCAGTACTTC

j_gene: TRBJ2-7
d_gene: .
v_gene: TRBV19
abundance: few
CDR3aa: CASRAVGTPGAYEQYF
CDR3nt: TGTGCCAGTAGGGCGGTGGGGACCCCGGGGGCCTACGAGCAGTACTTC

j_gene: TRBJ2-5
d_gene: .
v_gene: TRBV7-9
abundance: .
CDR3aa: CASSFGDTKETQYF
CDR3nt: TGTGCCAGCAGCTTCGGGGACACCAAAGAGACCCAGTACTTC

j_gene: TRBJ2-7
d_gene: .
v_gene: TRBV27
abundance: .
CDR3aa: CASSSLYEQYF
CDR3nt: TGTGCCAGCAGTTCCCTTTACGAGCAGTACTTC

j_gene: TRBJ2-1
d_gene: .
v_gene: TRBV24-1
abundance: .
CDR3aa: CATSFGSSRNEQFF
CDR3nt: TGTGCCACCAGTTTCGGGAGTTCGAGGAATGAGCAGTTCTTC

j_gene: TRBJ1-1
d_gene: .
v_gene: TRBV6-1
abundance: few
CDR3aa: CASSEALGATSEAFF
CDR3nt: TGTGCCAGCAGTGAAGCGTTGGGGGCAACCAGTGAAGCTTTCTTT

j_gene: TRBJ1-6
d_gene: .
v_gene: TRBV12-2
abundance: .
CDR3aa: CASRLAVTGTWDSPLHF
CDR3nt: TGTGCAAGTCGCTTAGCAGTTACCGGGACTTGGGACTCACCCCTCCACTTT